The 10 T cell receptor beta chains below come from one sample, sequenced in a study of T cell repertoires in cytomegalovirus infection. MiXCR, applied by TCRdb to the reads, yields one record per CDR3 protein. The sample shows 250,000 to 300,000 distinct CDR3 sequences, about a quarter of them seen only once. The specimen sequenced was PBMCs. The receptors originated from a human donor in good health (CMV status not recorded). Some clones in this sample may be carry-over from other donors' samples.

This clonotype has at least ten counts. The chain couples TRBV28 to TRBJ2-5; the D gene is possibly TRBD2 (5 bases). CDR3 length: 17 residues. Germline CDR1 reads MDHEN; CDR2 reads SYDVKM. The V end was cut by 5 bases, the J end by 5 bases, with 24 bases between. CDR3 in DNA: TGTGCCAGCAGTCCATTCCCGACCGCACCTGGCGGGGAGACCCAGTACTTC. It is translated as CASSPFPTAPGGETQYF.

This clonotype was counted between two and nine times. The chain joins TRBV4-1 to TRBJ1-6; no clear D. CDR1 is MGHRA and CDR2 is YSYEKL in the germline V gene. V was cut by 0 bases and J by 0 bases, with 12 bases left in between. CDR3 length: 18 residues. This CDR3 reads CASSQDPLPGSYNSPLHF. The CDR3 coding sequence is TGCGCCAGCAGCCAAGACCCCCTCCCGGGCTCCTATAATTCACCCCTCCACTTT.

This clonotype was found a few times. This chain joins TRBV10-1 and TRBJ2-3; D perhaps matches TRBD2 (6 bases). V lost 0 bases and J 0 bases, leaving 10 bases between the germline ends. Germline V lookup: CDR1 WNHNN, CDR2 SYGVQD (reference sequence). The CDR3 consists of 16 residues. This chain's CDR3 is CASSESIGTSTDTQYF. CDR3 nucleotide sequence: TGCGCCAGCAGTGAGTCGATCGGGACTAGCACAGATACGCAGTATTTT.

This chain connects TRBV12-3 or TRBV12-4 to TRBJ1-1, with D perhaps matching TRBD1 (5 bases). CDR3 size: 14 residues. The ends were cut back, 2 bases at V and 2 bases at J, with 9 bases in the middle. The CDR3 is CASSLKQANTEAFF. In DNA, the CDR3 is TGTGCCAGCAGTTTAAAACAGGCCAACACTGAAGCTTTCTTT.

This clonotype was seen only a few times. This chain joins TRBV7-2 and TRBJ2-1; D remains ambiguous. The ends were cut back, 2 bases at V and 9 bases at J, with 8 bases in the middle. This CDR3 region has 12 residues. The germline V gene encodes CDR1 SGHTA and CDR2 FQGNSA. The CDR3 here is CASSLPGREQFF. The CDR3 DNA is TGTGCCAGCAGCTTACCAGGACGTGAGCAGTTCTTC.

This clonotype came up a few times. V is TRBV24-1 and J is TRBJ2-1; 8 bases fit TRBD1. From germline, CDR1 is KGHDR and CDR2 SFDVKD. Trimming removed 5 bases from V and 0 bases from J; junction bases left unmatched: 17. The CDR3 is 20 amino acids. CDR3 residues: CATSARTGLTSLVSYNEQFF. CDR3 DNA: TGTGCCACCAGTGCCCGGACAGGGCTTACTTCCCTCGTCTCCTACAATGAGCAGTTCTTC.

The sample holds a few counts of this clonotype. This chain joins TRBV19 and TRBJ2-2; TRBD2 aligns across 8 bases. Germline-derived CDR1 and CDR2 are LNHDA and SQIVND (reference sequence). The CDR3 runs 15 residues. Germline trimming cut 3 bases from V and 5 bases from J; bases unmatched to any gene: 5. In DNA, the CDR3 is TGTGCCAGTAGTATTGAGTCGGGAGGGACCGGGGAGCTGTTTTTT. It specifies CASSIESGGTGELFF.

Only a few counts were recorded for this clonotype. This chain connects TRBV4-3 to TRBJ1-5; D gene ambiguous. The CDR3 length is 13 residues. Germline lookup yields CDR1 LGHNA and CDR2 YSLEER. Trimming took off 4 bases at V and 7 bases at J, with 11 bases between the two ends. CDR3: CASSPYRQQPQHF. In DNA, the CDR3 is TGCGCCAGCAGCCCCTACCGGCAGCAGCCCCAGCATTTT.

In its sample, this clonotype was seen a few times. The J gene is TRBJ2-7, the V gene TRBV7-9; a possible D gene is TRBD2 (5 bases). Trimming removed 5 bases at V and 0 bases at J, with 11 bases between. CDR1 SEHNR and CDR2 FQNEAQ come from the germline V gene (reference sequence). The CDR3 runs to 14 residues. CDR3 residues: CASSEFGNSYEQYF. CDR3 sequence (DNA): TGTGCCAGCAGCGAGTTCGGGAACTCCTACGAGCAGTACTTC.

This clonotype has a handful of counts. The rearrangement links TRBV7-2 to TRBJ2-1, with unresolved D. Trimming pared 4 bases from V and 10 bases from J, leaving 14 bases between. Germline V CDR1 and CDR2: SGHTA, FQGNSA. The CDR3 spans 13 residues. The CDR3 sequence: CASSSTRSGEQFF. Here the CDR3 DNA reads TGTGCCAGCAGCTCTACCCGGTCAGGAGAGCAGTTCTTC. Full variable domain (outside the CDR3, taken from reference TRBV7-2 and TRBJ2-1): GAGVSQSPSNKVTEKGKDVELRCDPISGHTALYWYRQSLGQGLEFLIYFQGNSAPDKSGLPSDRFSAERTGGSVSTLTIQRTQQEDSAVYLCASSSTRSGEQFFGPGTRLTVL.